This TCR beta chain was captured in a study of cytomegalovirus exposure and HLA in healthy donors. PCR used 60 Vbeta primers and 13 Jbeta primers. Some clones are missing from TCRdb's copy, which holds only in-frame ones; the method was immunoSEQ multiplex PCR. Of approximately 200,000 clones in the sample, more than 75% were seen once. V dropped 6 bases and J dropped 3; count of bases not matched to a gene: 2. The CDR3 spans 13 residues. The germline V gene has CDR1 ENHRY and CDR2 SYGVKD. The sequence was obtained from a human donor in good health. V is TRBV10-3 and J is TRBJ2-1, with 7 bases fitting TRBD2. Sample: PBMCs. This CDR3 reads CAIRGGSYNEQFF. CDR3 in DNA: TGTGCCATCAGAGGCGGGAGCTACAATGAGCAGTTCTTC.